This paragraph covers one TCR beta chain sequence. Its antigen is as yet unknown. The CDR3 length is 16 residues. Trimming at V came to 3 bases and at J to 4 bases, leaving 7 bases not matched to a gene. In germline, CDR1 is SGHDT, CDR2 YYEEEE. These data originate in a study of cytomegalovirus exposure and HLA in healthy donors. As for the study in general: The 100 to 150 validation repertoires and the roughly 680 first-cohort repertoires shared a platform, a later analysis reported. Whole-study results and caveats: Cytomegalovirus association was listed for about 160 TCR beta chains. That first-cohort TCR clusters tended to co-occur in the approximately 110 validation repertoires was found in a later analysis. For cytomegalovirus status, the classifier reportedly gave diagnoses with high specificity and sensitivity.

Profiled with immunoSEQ multiplex PCR; TCRdb holds only in-frame clones, not every one. The sample consists of tens of thousands of clones, 94% of them appearing once. The TCR originated in a woman aged 18-29 years in good health and CMV-seropositive. V gene TRBV5-6 combines with J gene TRBJ2-1; 10 bases are a match to TRBD2. Sequenced material: PBMCs. The CDR3 protein is CASSSVPGLAYNEQFF. The CDR3 DNA sequence: TGTGCCAGCAGCTCCGTTCCGGGACTAGCGTACAATGAGCAGTTCTTC.